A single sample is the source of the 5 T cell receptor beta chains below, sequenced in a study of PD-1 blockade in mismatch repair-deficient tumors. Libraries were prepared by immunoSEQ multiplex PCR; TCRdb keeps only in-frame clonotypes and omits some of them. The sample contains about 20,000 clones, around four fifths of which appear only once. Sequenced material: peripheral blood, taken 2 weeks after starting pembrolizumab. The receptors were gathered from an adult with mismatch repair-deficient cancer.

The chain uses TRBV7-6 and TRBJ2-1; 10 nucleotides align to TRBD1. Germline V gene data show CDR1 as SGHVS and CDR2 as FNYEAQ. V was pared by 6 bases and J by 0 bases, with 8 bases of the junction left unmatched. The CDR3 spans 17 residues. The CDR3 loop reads CASSMGQGSYSYNEQFF. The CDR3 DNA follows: TGTGCCAGCAGTATGGGACAGGGGTCTTACTCCTACAATGAGCAGTTCTTC.

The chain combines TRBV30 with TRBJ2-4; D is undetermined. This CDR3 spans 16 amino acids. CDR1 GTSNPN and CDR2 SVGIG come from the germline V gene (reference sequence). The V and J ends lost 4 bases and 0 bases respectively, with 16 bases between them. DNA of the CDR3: TGTGCCTGGACCTCAGGAGTGCAGATAGCCAAAAACATTCAGTACTTC. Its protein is CAWTSGVQIAKNIQYF. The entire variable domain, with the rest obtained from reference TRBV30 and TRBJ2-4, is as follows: SQTIHQWPATLVQPVGSPLSLECTVEGTSNPNLYWYRQAAGRGLQLLFYSVGIGQISSEVPQNLSASRPQDRQFILSSKKLLLSDSGFYLCAWTSGVQIAKNIQYFGAGTRLSVL.

The CDR3 bases are TGCGCCAGCAGCTTGAGAGGGGGCGGGGATGAAAAACTGTTTTTT. It codes for CASSLRGGGDEKLFF. This sequence joins TRBV5-1 and TRBJ1-4, with 7 bases aligning to TRBD1. V was pared by 1 base and J by 6 bases, with 6 bases of the junction left unmatched. CDR3 length: 15 amino acids. CDR1 and CDR2 (germline): SGHRS, YFSETQ.

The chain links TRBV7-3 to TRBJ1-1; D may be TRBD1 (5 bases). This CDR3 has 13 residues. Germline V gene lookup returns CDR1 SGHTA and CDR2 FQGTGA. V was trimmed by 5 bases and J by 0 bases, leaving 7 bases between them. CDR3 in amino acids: CASSAQVNTEAFF. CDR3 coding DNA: TGTGCCAGCAGCGCACAGGTGAACACTGAAGCTTTCTTT. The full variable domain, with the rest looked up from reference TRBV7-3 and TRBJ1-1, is GAGVSQTPSNKVTEKGKYVELRCDPISGHTALYWYRQSLGQGPEFLIYFQGTGAADDSGLPNDRFFAVRPEGSVSTLKIQRTERGDSAVYLCASSAQVNTEAFFGQGTRLTVV.

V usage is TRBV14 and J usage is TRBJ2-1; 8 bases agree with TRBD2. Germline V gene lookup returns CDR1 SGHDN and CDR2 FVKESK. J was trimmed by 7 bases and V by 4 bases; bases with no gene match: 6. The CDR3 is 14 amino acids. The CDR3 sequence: CASSPGLGRNEQFF. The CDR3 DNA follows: TGTGCCAGCAGCCCGGGACTAGGTCGAAATGAGCAGTTCTTC.